This T cell receptor beta chain was recorded in a study of T cell responses to AZD1222 COVID-19 vaccine. CDR3 size: 13 residues. Germline trimming cut 3 bases from V and 3 bases from J; bases unmatched to any gene: 2. Generated by immunoSEQ multiplex PCR, the TCRdb table keeps only in-frame clones and is missing some. The sample carries roughly 50,000 clones, around 90% recorded once. This clone was detected a few times. Its target is unknown. The analysis combined second doses at about 4 or about 12 weeks. Study-wide results and limits: Nearly half of spike-specific TCRs reportedly go after variant regions that carry no mutations. Sampling captured repertoires only after the peak T cell response. Among vaccine-associated CD4 TCRs, coverage spanned spike, with dominance at 160-218 and 743-854.

The sample consisted of peripheral blood, taken 28 days after the second AZD1222 dose. The clonotype comes from an adult who received the AZD1222 COVID-19 vaccine. This rearrangement joins TRBV12-3 or TRBV12-4 to TRBJ2-7, with TRBD1 matching over 7 bases. The CDR3 coding sequence is TGTGCCAGCAGTTTCAGGGGGAGCTACGAGCAGTACTTC. Amino acid sequence: CASSFRGSYEQYF.